One and the same sample provided the 27 T cell receptor beta chains below, sequenced in a study of T cells in Graves' hyperthyroidism and ophthalmopathy. TCR beta CDR3 regions were amplified from RNA. HTBI primers were the set used in a first-round RT-PCR of the TCR CDR3. TCRdb recomputed calls from the multiplex PCR reads with MiXCR, one row per CDR3 protein. The table records roughly 840,000 distinct CDR3 sequences, approximately 40% of them present only once. Material for sequencing was blood. The receptors here all came from a man aged 18 to 35 with Graves' hyperthyroidism.

The chain couples TRBV10-3 to TRBJ1-5, with a possible D match to TRBD1 (6 bases). The germline V gene encodes CDR1 ENHRY and CDR2 SYGVKD. The V gene lost 10 bases and the J gene lost 0 bases, with 16 bases spanning the gap. The CDR3 has 15 residues. The CDR3 is CASRKDRYSNQPQHF. In DNA form, the CDR3 reads TGTGCCAGCAGGAAGGACAGATATAGCAATCAGCCCCAGCATTTT.

CDR3 protein: CASSLEGLAGEEQYF. CDR3 coding DNA: TGCGCCAGCAGCTTGGAGGGACTAGCGGGAGAAGAGCAGTACTTC. The genes are TRBV5-1 and TRBJ2-7; 14 bases agree with TRBD2. The V and J ends lost 0 bases and 7 bases, in that order; junction bases with no gene match: 3. This CDR3 is built from 15 residues. Germline V gives CDR1 SGHRS, CDR2 YFSETQ.

In its sample, this clonotype was seen a few times. This sequence joins TRBV2 and TRBJ1-1, with 8 bases matching TRBD1. After removal of 3 bases from V and 2 bases from J, the junction contained 5 bases not matched to a gene. Germline CDR1 reads SNHLY; CDR2 reads FYNNEI. The CDR3 contains 15 residues. The CDR3 region is CASSDPTGGNTEAFF. The DNA for the CDR3 is TGTGCCAGCAGTGATCCCACAGGGGGAAACACTGAAGCTTTCTTT. Combining the CDR3 with reference TRBV2 and TRBJ1-1 gives the whole variable domain EPEVTQTPSHQVTQMGQEVILRCVPISNHLYFYWYRQILGQKVEFLVSFYNNEISEKSEIFDDQFSVERPDGSNFTLKIRSTKLEDSAMYFCASSDPTGGNTEAFFGQGTRLTVV.

V is TRBV25-1 and J is TRBJ2-7, with D tentatively TRBD2 (5 bases). The J call may be in error: the DNA end matches TRBJ2-1 better. CDR1 is MGHDK, CDR2 SYGVNS, per germline. The CDR3 has 12 amino acids. The CDR3 coding sequence is TGTGCCAGCAGTGAATTCGGGAACGAGCAGTTCTTC. This encodes CASSEFGNEQFF.

Note on this clonotype: This may arise from a read error, as a much more abundant clone is one base away. The gene calls are TRBV10-3 and TRBJ1-1; TRBD1 aligns across 7 bases. Germline values: CDR1 ENHRY, CDR2 SYGVKD. Trimming removed 6 bases from V and 9 bases from J; junction bases left unmatched: 7. The CDR3 length is 12 residues. This CDR3 is CAIREHRGKAFF. The DNA for the CDR3 is TGTGCCATCAGGGAGCACAGGGGCAAAGCTTTCTTT.

The chain is built from TRBV10-3 and TRBJ1-4; D gene ambiguous. V was shortened by 10 bases and J by 8 bases, with 23 bases between the two germline ends. The CDR3 has 15 amino acids. The germline gives CDR1 ENHRY, CDR2 SYGVKD. In DNA form, the CDR3 reads TGTGCCAGCAGCTTAGCCGAGGCGCGAGACGAAAAACTGTTTTTT. This sequence encodes CASSLAEARDEKLFF.

The V gene is TRBV6-5, the J gene TRBJ1-4; D is uncertain. Per the germline V gene, CDR1 is MNHEY and CDR2 is SVGAGI. V gave up 0 bases and J gave up 8 bases, with 10 bases separating them. The CDR3 is made up of 14 amino acids. CDR3 bases: TGTGCCAGCAGTTACTCGATACAGAGGGAAAAACTGTTTTTT. It translates to CASSYSIQREKLFF.

There are many counts of this clonotype. V and J are TRBV20-1 and TRBJ1-6; 8 bases match TRBD1. Trimming removed 2 bases from V and 9 bases from J; junction bases left unmatched: 6. Germline CDR1 DFQATT, CDR2 SNEGSKA (reference sequence). There are 14 residues in the CDR3. The CDR3 DNA reads TGCAGTGCTAGATTGGACAGGGTCACTTCACCCCTCCACTTT. Translated: CSARLDRVTSPLHF.

This clonotype was seen many times. The rearrangement links TRBV12-3 or TRBV12-4 to TRBJ1-2; 7 nucleotides agree with TRBD1. The ends lost 6 bases at V and 8 bases at J; junction bases unmatched: 6. There are 12 residues in the CDR3. The CDR3 region has the DNA TGTGCCAGCAGACGACAGGGTAACGGCTACACCTTC. This translates into CASRRQGNGYTF.

This sequence joins TRBV11-2 and TRBJ1-6, with 7 bases aligning to TRBD1. Germline V gives CDR1 SGHAT, CDR2 FQNNGV. V shed 11 bases, J shed 10 bases, and the junction held 23 bases outside the gene matches. The CDR3 spans 17 residues. CDR3 sequence: CAAAGGVTGTGGSPLHF. CDR3 sequence (DNA): TGTGCCGCAGCAGGAGGGGTGACAGGGACCGGGGGCTCACCCCTCCACTTT.

Ten or more counts support this clonotype. The rearrangement links TRBV19 to TRBJ1-1; possibly TRBD1 for D (5 bases). Trimming cost V 3 bases and J 0 bases, with 8 bases left between them. Per the germline V gene, CDR1 is LNHDA and CDR2 is SQIVND (reference sequence). CDR3 length equals 14 residues. The CDR3 DNA is TGTGCCAGTAGTATCGAGGGACTGAACACTGAAGCTTTCTTT. Its protein is CASSIEGLNTEAFF.

This clonotype was picked up a small number of times. The V call is TRBV9, the J call TRBJ2-7; TRBD2 matches at 8 bases. The CDR3 is 16 amino acids. Trimming took 4 bases from V and 5 from J; bases not matched to a gene: 14. Germline V lookup: CDR1 SGDLS, CDR2 YYNGEE. As DNA, the CDR3 is TGTGCCAGCAGCCGGGGGGGGCCCGGGAAGTACGACGAGCAGTACTTC. Its translation is CASSRGGPGKYDEQYF.

The chain recombines TRBV10-3 with TRBJ1-6; the match to TRBD1 covers 10 bases. CDR3 length: 14 amino acids. CDR1 and CDR2 from the germline V gene are ENHRY and SYGVKD. Trimming removed 10 bases from V and 7 bases from J; junction bases left unmatched: 7. The DNA for the CDR3 is TGTGCCACCGGGACAGGGGTTCGGAATTCACCCCTCCACTTT. Its translation is CATGTGVRNSPLHF.

The chain joins TRBV5-1 to TRBJ2-7, with D perhaps TRBD1 (5 bases). The CDR3 consists of 14 residues. CDR1 is SGHRS and CDR2 is YFSETQ in the germline V gene. V lost 0 bases and J 8 bases, leaving 15 bases between the germline ends. CDR3 bases: TGCGCCAGCAGCTTGGATTCAGGGTACAATCAGCAGTACTTC. It specifies CASSLDSGYNQQYF.

This clonotype was counted many times. This chain uses TRBV10-3 with TRBJ1-5; D ambiguous. V lost 7 bases to trimming and J lost 5 bases, with 9 bases between them. Germline V gene data show CDR1 as ENHRY and CDR2 as SYGVKD. The CDR3 consists of 12 residues. The CDR3 is CAIKGPDQPQHF. The CDR3 DNA reads as TGTGCCATCAAAGGGCCCGATCAGCCCCAGCATTTT.

This clonotype was detected a few times. The chain uses TRBV29-1 and TRBJ1-1; 7 bases align to TRBD1. The junction had 5 bases not matched to a gene; V was cut back by 6 bases and J by 1 base. CDR3 length equals 13 residues. CDR1 is SQVTM, CDR2 ANQGSEA, per germline. DNA for the CDR3: TGCAGCGTGACCGGGACAGCGAACACTGAAGCTTTCTTT. It encodes CSVTGTANTEAFF. The whole variable domain, remainder taken from reference TRBV29-1 and TRBJ1-1, is SAVISQKPSRDICQRGTSLTIQCQVDSQVTMMFWYRQQPGQSLTLIATANQGSEATYESGFVIDKFPISRPNLTFSTLTVSNMSPEDSSIYLCSVTGTANTEAFFGQGTRLTVV.

This chain links TRBV6-6 with TRBJ2-2; D ambiguous. The CDR3 runs to 11 residues. Germline-derived CDR1 and CDR2 are MNHNY and SVGAGI (reference sequence). Trimming removed 8 bases from V and 7 bases from J, with 8 bases in between. Here the CDR3 DNA reads TGTGCCAGCCGCGAAGGCGGGGAGCTGTTTTTT. It is translated as CASREGGELFF.

V is TRBV14 and J is TRBJ1-4, with TRBD1 identical over 7 bases. The junction had 7 bases not matched to a gene; V was cut back by 4 bases and J by 8 bases. The CDR3 is 14 amino acids. The germline V gene has CDR1 SGHDN and CDR2 FVKESK. In DNA, the CDR3 is TGTGCCAGCAGCCTCGAGACAGGGCTCGAAAAACTGTTTTTT. Translating it yields CASSLETGLEKLFF.

This clonotype was recorded many times. V gene TRBV5-1 combines with J gene TRBJ1-2; 8 nucleotides line up with TRBD1. Per the germline V gene, CDR1 is SGHRS and CDR2 is YFSETQ. The CDR3 spans 15 residues. V shed 7 bases, J shed 6 bases, and the junction held 14 bases outside the gene matches. CDR3 nucleotides: TGCGCCAGCCGTTCGCCCGGGACAGGAGTGGATGGCTACACCTTC. This codes for CASRSPGTGVDGYTF.

This clonotype was recorded at least ten times. J is TRBJ2-2 and V is TRBV9; D is unclear. This CDR3 is 13 amino acids long. Germline V gives CDR1 SGDLS, CDR2 YYNGEE. Trimming took 0 bases from V and 5 from J, leaving 5 bases between them. The CDR3 DNA reads TGTGCCAGCAGCGTAGGCCTGACCGGGGAGCTGTTTTTT. It translates to CASSVGLTGELFF.

This clonotype has only a few counts. V and J are TRBV7-9 and TRBJ2-5; TRBD1 or TRBD2 may be the D gene (5 bases each). Germline values: CDR1 SEHNR, CDR2 FQNEAQ (reference sequence). The CDR3 sequence is 14 residues long. V lost 6 bases and J lost 2, with 13 bases in between. CDR3 bases: TGTGCCAGCAGAACCGGGACCGGTCAAGAGACCCAGTACTTC. Encoded protein: CASRTGTGQETQYF.

This clonotype occurred a few times. The rearrangement joins TRBV9 to TRBJ2-7, with TRBD1 as a possible D gene (6 bases). With 0 bases removed from V and 3 bases from J, the gap between germline ends came to 10 bases. The CDR3 covers 14 residues. In germline, CDR1 is SGDLS, CDR2 YYNGEE. The DNA of the CDR3 is TGTGCCAGCAGCGTAGCAGGGGCAGACTACGAGCAGTACTTC. It codes for CASSVAGADYEQYF. Full variable domain (outside the CDR3, taken from reference TRBV9 and TRBJ2-7): DSGVTQTPKHLITATGQRVTLRCSPRSGDLSVYWYQQSLDQGLQFLIQYYNGEERAKGNILERFSAQQFPDLHSELNLSSLELGDSALYFCASSVAGADYEQYFGPGTRLTVT.

V is TRBV2 and J is TRBJ1-2; possibly TRBD1 for D (5 bases). V was shortened by 8 bases and J by 7 bases, with 20 bases between the two germline ends. Germline CDR1 and CDR2: SNHLY and FYNNEI. The CDR3 sequence is 14 residues long. The CDR3 DNA reads as TGTGCCAGCGTCAAAGGTCAGGGTTTGGGTGGCTACACCTTC. This encodes CASVKGQGLGGYTF.

This clonotype was picked up a small number of times. The chain links TRBV19 to TRBJ1-5, with 9 positions matching TRBD1. Trimming took 7 bases from V and 2 from J; bases not matched to a gene: 6. From germline, CDR1 is LNHDA and CDR2 SQIVND (reference sequence). The CDR3 is 15 amino acids. CDR3 sequence: CASTKRDRGNQPQHF. The CDR3 DNA reads as TGTGCCAGTACAAAAAGGGACAGGGGCAATCAGCCCCAGCATTTT.

In this sample, this clonotype turned up many times. The rearrangement joins TRBV10-2 to TRBJ1-1; perhaps TRBD1 as D (5 bases). The CDR3 runs to 11 residues. The V end was cut by 3 bases, the J end by 9 bases, with 8 bases between. The germline V gene has CDR1 WSHSY and CDR2 SAAADI. CDR3 residues: CASSEAGKAFF. The CDR3 coding sequence is TGCGCCAGCAGTGAAGCAGGGAAAGCTTTCTTT.

This clonotype has ten or more counts. The chain uses TRBV5-1 and TRBJ2-7; a weak D match, TRBD2 (5 bases). Germline CDR1 and CDR2: SGHRS and YFSETQ. The CDR3 has 15 residues. V dropped 5 bases and J dropped 3 bases, with 18 bases sitting between them. Written as DNA, the CDR3 is TGCGCCAGCAGTTCTTACAGAGGACTTGTCTACGAGCAGTACTTC. Residues: CASSSYRGLVYEQYF.

The chain combines TRBV7-2 with TRBJ1-1; TRBD1 is a possible D gene (6 bases). Germline values: CDR1 SGHTA, CDR2 FQGNSA. The germline V and J ends were trimmed by 5 bases and 5 bases, with 15 bases remaining between them. The CDR3 has 14 residues. The CDR3 sequence is CASSRQEGKTEAFF. The CDR3 nucleotides read TGTGCCAGCAGCCGACAGGAGGGCAAGACTGAAGCTTTCTTT. The entire variable domain, with the rest obtained from reference TRBV7-2 and TRBJ1-1, is as follows: GAGVSQSPSNKVTEKGKDVELRCDPISGHTALYWYRQSLGQGLEFLIYFQGNSAPDKSGLPSDRFSAERTGGSVSTLTIQRTQQEDSAVYLCASSRQEGKTEAFFGQGTRLTVV.